Listed below are T cell receptor beta chains from one sample, sequenced in a study of CD8+ T cells in alopecia areata. Here immunoSEQ multiplex PCR was the method, and the copy in TCRdb shows in-frame clones only, minus some. The sample lists around 200,000 clones; around 50% were seen once. This specimen consisted of CD8+ T cells sorted from blood, obtained at week 24, from a patient treated with tofacitinib. The receptors originated from a human donor with alopecia areata. CDR3s leave out the opening cysteine and the closing phenylalanine or tryptophan. Each record gives: D gene, clone size, V gene, J gene, CDR3 protein. A D gene is named only where the DNA matches it firmly. Clone size is stated in some rows and not others, as once, few, many or a class when expanded.

D gene: TRBD2
clone size: -
V gene: TRBV7-8
J gene: TRBJ2-1
CDR3 protein: AATGIGGDEQF

D gene: -
clone size: -
V gene: TRBV30
J gene: TRBJ1-1
CDR3 protein: AWSYNTEAF

D gene: -
clone size: -
V gene: TRBV7-8
J gene: TRBJ2-3
CDR3 protein: ASSLLVVADTQY

D gene: -
clone size: -
V gene: TRBV5-4
J gene: TRBJ1-1
CDR3 protein: ASSLASAEAF

D gene: TRBD1
clone size: -
V gene: TRBV7-9
J gene: TRBJ1-1
CDR3 protein: ASSSERQGNTEAF

D gene: TRBD1
clone size: few
V gene: TRBV29-1
J gene: TRBJ1-1
CDR3 protein: SGRRDRGVLTEAF

D gene: -
clone size: -
V gene: TRBV25-1
J gene: TRBJ1-2
CDR3 protein: ASSEVDGPVGYT

D gene: -
clone size: -
V gene: TRBV5-6
J gene: TRBJ2-7
CDR3 protein: ASSLGAGWTYEQY

D gene: -
clone size: few
V gene: TRBV19
J gene: TRBJ2-1
CDR3 protein: ASSIADYNEQF

D gene: -
clone size: once
V gene: TRBV21-1
J gene: TRBJ2-7
CDR3 protein: ASSKLNISYEQY

D gene: -
clone size: -
V gene: TRBV4-1
J gene: TRBJ2-1
CDR3 protein: ASSQDFYRVPAYNEQF

D gene: -
clone size: -
V gene: TRBV9
J gene: TRBJ1-4
CDR3 protein: ASSSTTGANEKLF

D gene: -
clone size: -
V gene: TRBV4-1
J gene: TRBJ1-3
CDR3 protein: ASSQAPSSGNTIY

D gene: TRBD1
clone size: -
V gene: TRBV5-5
J gene: TRBJ1-5
CDR3 protein: ASSPTGDSNQPQH

D gene: TRBD2
clone size: -
V gene: TRBV10-3
J gene: TRBJ2-3
CDR3 protein: AIRGELRLAENTDTQY

D gene: -
clone size: -
V gene: TRBV11-2
J gene: TRBJ2-7
CDR3 protein: ASSRVYLDEQY

D gene: TRBD1
clone size: -
V gene: TRBV2
J gene: TRBJ1-6
CDR3 protein: ASSTPGQPNSPLH

D gene: -
clone size: few
V gene: TRBV4-1
J gene: TRBJ2-5
CDR3 protein: ASSQGSTSRETQY

D gene: -
clone size: -
V gene: TRBV15
J gene: TRBJ1-5
CDR3 protein: ATIAGDSNQPQH

D gene: -
clone size: few
V gene: TRBV5-6
J gene: TRBJ2-7
CDR3 protein: ASSYSSGDPYEQY

D gene: -
clone size: -
V gene: TRBV6-6
J gene: TRBJ1-2
CDR3 protein: ASSHTGDGYT

D gene: -
clone size: few
V gene: TRBV27
J gene: TRBJ2-7
CDR3 protein: ASSGERAYEQY

D gene: -
clone size: -
V gene: TRBV30
J gene: TRBJ2-5
CDR3 protein: AWMGPGETQY

D gene: -
clone size: -
V gene: TRBV19
J gene: TRBJ1-3
CDR3 protein: ASSTLRGSGNTIY

D gene: -
clone size: -
V gene: TRBV7-6
J gene: TRBJ1-1
CDR3 protein: ASSLDSGRYTEAF

D gene: -
clone size: many
V gene: TRBV4-1
J gene: TRBJ2-2
CDR3 protein: ASSQGLTNTGELF

D gene: -
clone size: -
V gene: TRBV27
J gene: TRBJ2-5
CDR3 protein: ATLDQETQY

D gene: -
clone size: -
V gene: TRBV30
J gene: TRBJ2-5
CDR3 protein: AYEQTNQETQY

D gene: -
clone size: few
V gene: TRBV27
J gene: TRBJ2-5
CDR3 protein: ASSLQGPRVETQY

D gene: TRBD1
clone size: -
V gene: TRBV13
J gene: TRBJ2-5
CDR3 protein: ASSSRGPRETQY

D gene: -
clone size: -
V gene: TRBV5-4
J gene: TRBJ1-2
CDR3 protein: ASSHRDNTNYGYT

D gene: -
clone size: -
V gene: TRBV28
J gene: TRBJ1-2
CDR3 protein: ASSLYITEDSYGYT

D gene: TRBD2
clone size: -
V gene: TRBV2
J gene: TRBJ2-1
CDR3 protein: ASSEAGLGF

D gene: -
clone size: -
V gene: TRBV30
J gene: TRBJ1-1
CDR3 protein: AWSVRGFEAF

D gene: TRBD1
clone size: few
V gene: TRBV27
J gene: TRBJ2-5
CDR3 protein: ASSVGTEETQY

D gene: -
clone size: few
V gene: TRBV11-2
J gene: TRBJ2-2
CDR3 protein: ASSRPSVPKRTGELF

D gene: -
clone size: -
V gene: TRBV29-1
J gene: TRBJ2-5
CDR3 protein: SVEEGETQY

D gene: -
clone size: -
V gene: TRBV29-1
J gene: TRBJ2-7
CDR3 protein: SVRAGSYEQY

D gene: TRBD2
clone size: -
V gene: TRBV29-1
J gene: TRBJ2-1
CDR3 protein: SVPPTSGAYNEQF